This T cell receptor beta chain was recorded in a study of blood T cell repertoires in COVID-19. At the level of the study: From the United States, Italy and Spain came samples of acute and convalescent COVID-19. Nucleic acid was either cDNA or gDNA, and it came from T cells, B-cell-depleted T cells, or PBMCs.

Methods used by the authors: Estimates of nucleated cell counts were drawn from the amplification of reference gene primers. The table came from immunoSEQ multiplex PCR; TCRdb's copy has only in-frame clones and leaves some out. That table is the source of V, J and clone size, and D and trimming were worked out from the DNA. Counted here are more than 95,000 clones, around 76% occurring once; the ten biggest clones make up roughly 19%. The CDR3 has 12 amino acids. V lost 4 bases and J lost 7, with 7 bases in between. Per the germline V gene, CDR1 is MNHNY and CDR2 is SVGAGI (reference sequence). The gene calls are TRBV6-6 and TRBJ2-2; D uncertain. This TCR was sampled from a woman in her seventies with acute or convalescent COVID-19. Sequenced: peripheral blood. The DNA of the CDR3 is TGTGCCAGCAGTTTGGTACTCGGGGAGCTGTTTTTT. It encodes CASSLVLGELFF.